The clone carrying this T cell receptor (beta chain) has more than one count but fewer than ten. The antigen is undetermined. The CDR3 is 13 residues long. Trimming pared 5 bases from V and 5 bases from J, leaving 10 bases between. Germline CDR1 SGHTA, CDR2 FQGNSA. Since all of the isolated RNA was reverse transcribed, expressed TCRB transcripts were what got sequenced. TCRdb keeps only in-frame clones here, not all; method: immunoSEQ multiplex PCR. The sample contains roughly 150,000 clones, approximately 8.1% of which appear only once. The sample originates from a study of beta chain features in type 1 diabetes. Broader study findings: There was no resolution here of whether HLA type influences TCRB rearrangement.

The rearrangement uses TRBV7-2 and TRBJ1-5; no definite D call. Sequenced sample: central memory CD4+ T cells from blood. This receptor was taken from a man aged 18 to 30 in good health. The CDR3 sequence is CASSPQFDQPQHF. The CDR3 DNA follows: TGTGCCAGCAGCCCCCAATTTGATCAGCCCCAGCATTTT.